The source of this T cell receptor (beta chain) is a study of T cells in Graves' hyperthyroidism and ophthalmopathy. Study as a whole: Peripheral blood was obtained at initial diagnosis, preceding any treatment. Regarding the study as a whole: The model forecast ophthalmopathy, anticipating it by a median approximately 6.2 months before onset. Appearing also in blood were most of the thyroid clonotypes expanded above 0.001.

Ophthalmopathy cases met thresholds of Clinical Activity Score at least 3, NOSPECS grade at least 4 and duration under 3 months. Authors of the study amplified TCR beta CDR3 regions from RNA transcripts. Researchers ran a first-round RT-PCR on the TCR CDR3 using the HTBI primer set. TCRdb re-derived calls from the multiplex PCR reads in MiXCR, one entry per CDR3 protein. The repertoire has 620,000 or so distinct CDR3 sequences, roughly 15% of them found once; the top ten carry approximately 12%. Germline values: CDR1 SGHAT, CDR2 FQNNGV. The CDR3 is made up of 14 amino acids. The V and J ends lost 4 bases and 1 base respectively, with 10 bases between them. Many counts were recorded for this clonotype. Its antigen is still unknown.

Material: blood. The source of this sequence is a woman between 45 and 65 years old with Graves' ophthalmopathy. The chain uses TRBV11-2 and TRBJ1-1; D gene uncertain. This chain's CDR3 is CASSYNPENTEAFF. The CDR3 DNA sequence: TGTGCCAGCAGCTACAACCCAGAGAACACTGAAGCTTTCTTT.